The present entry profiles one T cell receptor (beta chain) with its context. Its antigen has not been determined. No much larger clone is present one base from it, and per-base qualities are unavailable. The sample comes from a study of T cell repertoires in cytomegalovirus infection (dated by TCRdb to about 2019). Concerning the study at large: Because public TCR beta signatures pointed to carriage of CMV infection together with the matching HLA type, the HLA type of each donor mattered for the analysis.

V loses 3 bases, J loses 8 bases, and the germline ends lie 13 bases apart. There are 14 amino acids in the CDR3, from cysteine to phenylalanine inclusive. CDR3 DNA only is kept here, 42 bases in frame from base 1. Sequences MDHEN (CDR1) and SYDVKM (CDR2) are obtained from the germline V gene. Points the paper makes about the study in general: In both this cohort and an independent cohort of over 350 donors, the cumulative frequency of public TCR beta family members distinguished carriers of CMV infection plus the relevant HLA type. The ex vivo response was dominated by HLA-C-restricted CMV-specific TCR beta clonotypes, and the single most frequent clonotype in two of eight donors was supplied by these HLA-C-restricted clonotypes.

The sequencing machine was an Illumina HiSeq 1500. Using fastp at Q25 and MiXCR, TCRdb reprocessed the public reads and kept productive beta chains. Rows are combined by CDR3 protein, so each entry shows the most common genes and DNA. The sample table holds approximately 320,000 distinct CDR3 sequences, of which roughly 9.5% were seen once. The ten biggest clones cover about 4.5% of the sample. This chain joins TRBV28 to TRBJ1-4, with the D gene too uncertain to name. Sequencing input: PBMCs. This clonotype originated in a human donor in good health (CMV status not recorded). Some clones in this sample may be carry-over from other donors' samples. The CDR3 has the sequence CASSFVQVSEKLFF. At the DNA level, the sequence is TGTGCCAGCAGTTTTGTGCAGGTTTCGGAAAAACTGTTTTTT. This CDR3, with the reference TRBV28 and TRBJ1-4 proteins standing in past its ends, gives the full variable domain DVKVTQSSRYLVKRTGEKVFLECVQDMDHENMFWYRQDPGLGLRLIYFSYDVKMKEKGDIPEGYSVSREKKERFSLILESASTNQTSMYLCASSFVQVSEKLFFGSGTQLSVL.